The clone carrying this T cell receptor (beta chain) came up once. Its antigen is not known. The sample carries other DNA sequences with the same CDR3. CD45RO-negative CD8 cells positively selected for CCR7 made up the naive population, which excluded terminally differentiated effector memory CD45RA+ cells. The donors were all Caucasian adults (living in Nashville, Tennessee). This sample is part of a study of shared clonotypes between healthy human individuals. General study findings and limits: What rarefaction showed was incomplete sorted-subset sequencing despite large depth. The authors sampled blood alone, and tissue repertoires likely differ.

The CDR3 loop spans 14 amino acids. The V segment lost 5 bases and the J segment 2 bases; nucleotides outside the gene matches: 4. The germline V gene has CDR1 SGHRS and CDR2 YFSETQ. Some clones are missing from TCRdb's copy, which holds only in-frame ones; the method was immunoSEQ multiplex PCR. Altogether about 2,200,000 clones are present, 85% to 95% being singletons, with the ten largest covering around 1.7%. Material for sequencing was naive CD8+ T cells from PBMCs. The V and J genes are TRBV5-1 and TRBJ2-7, with 10 bases that match TRBD1. The sequence was obtained from a man aged 18 to 29 in good health. Some clones in this sample may be carry-over from other donors' samples. CDR3 in DNA: TGCGCCAGCAGTTCCGGGACAGGGGCCTACGAGCAGTACTTC. Its translation is CASSSGTGAYEQYF.